This is a list of T cell receptor beta chains from one sample in a study of shared clonotypes between healthy human individuals. The assay was immunoSEQ multiplex PCR, and TCRdb's table has in-frame clones only and misses some. Of about 2.1 million clones listed, 93% are singletons. The sequencing input was naive CD8+ T cells from PBMCs. The receptors come from a man aged 18-30 years in good health. Some clones in this sample may be carry-over from other donors' samples. Both conserved end residues are part of each CDR3. A D gene is named only where the DNA matches it firmly. Clone sizes are given selectively: once, few, many, or a class where the clone is expanded.

>TRBV6-5|TRBJ1-1|few|TRBD1
CASRAGGTEAFF
TGTGCCAGCAGGGCAGGGGGCACTGAAGCTTTCTTT
>TRBV13|TRBJ2-3|-|-
CASSLELGDTQYF
TGTGCCAGCAGCTTGGAGCTCGGGGATACGCAGTATTTT
>TRBV9|TRBJ2-7|-|-
CASSPGGTARAEQYF
TGTGCCAGCAGCCCCGGGGGGACAGCGAGGGCAGAGCAGTACTTC
>TRBV4-1|TRBJ2-1|-|TRBD2
CASSHDLPGLGGHNEQFF
TGCGCCAGCAGCCACGACCTCCCGGGACTAGGTGGACACAATGAGCAGTTCTTC
>TRBV27|TRBJ2-1|-|-
CASRRGLHEQFF
TGTGCCAGCAGAAGAGGGCTTCATGAGCAGTTCTTC
>TRBV19|TRBJ1-5|-|-
CASSTRLPSNQPQHF
TGTGCCAGTAGTACCAGGCTCCCTAGCAATCAGCCCCAGCATTTT
>TRBV27|TRBJ2-7|-|TRBD2
CASSLERDYEQYF
TGTGCCAGCAGTTTGGAGCGGGATTACGAGCAGTACTTC
>TRBV11-2|TRBJ2-1|-|-
CASRPGYHEQFF
TGTGCCAGCAGGCCGGGGTACCATGAGCAGTTCTTC
>TRBV19|TRBJ1-5|-|TRBD1
CASRPDSDRLHNQPQHF
TGTGCCAGTAGACCGGATTCGGACAGGCTTCACAATCAGCCCCAGCATTTT
>TRBV19|TRBJ2-1|-|TRBD2
CASSIGGAYNEQFF
TGTGCCAGTAGTATTGGGGGGGCCTACAATGAGCAGTTCTTC
>TRBV19|TRBJ2-7|-|-
CASSNAGTTYEQYF
TGTGCCAGTAGTAATGCAGGGACCACCTACGAGCAGTACTTC
>TRBV7-9|TRBJ2-5|-|-
CASSRTQRMGETQYF
TGTGCCAGCAGCAGGACACAAAGAATGGGGGAGACCCAGTACTTC
>TRBV28|TRBJ2-1|once|TRBD2
CASSLALADSYNEQFF
TGTGCCAGCAGTTTAGCACTAGCGGACTCCTACAATGAGCAGTTCTTC
>TRBV7-8|TRBJ2-2|-|TRBD2
CASSSGLAGVGELFF
TGTGCCAGCAGCTCGGGACTAGCGGGAGTCGGGGAGCTGTTTTTT
>TRBV25-1|TRBJ2-1|-|-
CASSETRRDNEQFF
TGTGCCAGCAGTGAAACCCGGAGGGACAATGAGCAGTTCTTC
>TRBV13|TRBJ1-1|-|-
CASSPWAVTEAFF
TGTGCCAGCAGCCCTTGGGCCGTCACTGAAGCTTTCTTT
>TRBV27|TRBJ2-7|-|TRBD1
CASSMRQGALYEQYF
TGTGCCAGCAGTATGCGACAGGGGGCTCTCTACGAGCAGTACTTC
>TRBV27|TRBJ2-7|-|TRBD2
CASSPGLAGEQYF
TGTGCCAGCAGCCCCGGACTAGCGGGCGAGCAGTACTTC
>TRBV7-8|TRBJ2-1|-|-
CASSLAFLNEQFF
TGTGCCAGCAGCTTAGCTTTCCTCAATGAGCAGTTCTTC
>TRBV27|TRBJ1-5|-|-
CASSLRQGEQPQHF
TGTGCCAGCAGTTTACGGCAGGGCGAGCAGCCCCAGCATTTT
>TRBV7-9|TRBJ2-1|-|-
CARPGRTNEQFF
TGTGCCAGACCGGGACGCACAAATGAGCAGTTCTTC
>TRBV7-9|TRBJ2-5|-|-
CASSHQGGVGYQETQYF
TGTGCCAGCAGCCACCAGGGTGGGGTCGGATACCAAGAGACCCAGTACTTC
>TRBV2|TRBJ1-4|-|TRBD1
CASWKGGTGEEKLFF
TGTGCCAGCTGGAAGGGGGGGACAGGGGAGGAAAAACTGTTTTTT
>TRBV14|TRBJ2-7|-|-
CASSPRGVYEQYF
TGTGCCAGCAGCCCACGCGGGGTTTACGAGCAGTACTTC
>TRBV13|TRBJ1-2|-|-
CASSLKAGENYGYTF
TGTGCCAGCAGCCTAAAGGCAGGGGAAAACTATGGCTACACCTTC
>TRBV5-5|TRBJ2-3|-|TRBD1
CASSPNRGLRTDTQYF
TGTGCCAGCAGCCCAAACAGGGGCCTTAGAACCGATACGCAGTATTTT
>TRBV7-9|TRBJ2-5|-|-
CASSLSRDQETQYF
TGTGCCAGCAGCTTGAGCAGGGACCAAGAGACCCAGTACTTC
>TRBV5-5|TRBJ1-5|-|-
CASSLGRTTTWPQHF
TGTGCCAGCAGCTTGGGAAGGACAACTACTTGGCCCCAGCATTTT
>TRBV28|TRBJ1-4|-|TRBD1
CASTQDRDGEKLFF
TGTGCCAGCACCCAGGACAGGGACGGTGAAAAACTGTTTTTT
>TRBV28|TRBJ1-2|-|-
CASSRTTNYGYTF
TGTGCCAGCAGTCGAACAACTAACTATGGCTACACCTTC
>TRBV28|TRBJ2-5|-|-
CASSPGVRETQYF
TGTGCCAGCAGTCCCGGGGTTCGGGAGACCCAGTACTTC
>TRBV9|TRBJ2-1|-|TRBD2
CASSVGLAGTFNEQFF
TGTGCCAGCAGCGTAGGACTAGCGGGTACTTTCAATGAGCAGTTCTTC
>TRBV13|TRBJ2-1|once|TRBD1
CASSEEIRDSKEYNEQFF
TGTGCCAGCAGCGAAGAAATCCGGGACAGTAAGGAATACAATGAGCAGTTCTTC
>TRBV7-6|TRBJ2-7|once|TRBD1
CASSLQSGTGIEQYF
TGTGCCAGCAGCCTCCAATCCGGGACAGGGATCGAGCAGTACTTC
>TRBV27|TRBJ1-3|-|-
CASSSFAPGGDPTGNTIYF
TGTGCCAGCAGTTCTTTCGCGCCGGGGGGGGACCCGACGGGAAACACCATATATTTT
>TRBV5-1|TRBJ1-3|-|-
CASSLERISSGNTIYF
TGCGCCAGCAGCTTGGAGCGGATCTCCTCTGGAAACACCATATATTTT
>TRBV28|TRBJ2-7|-|TRBD1
CASSPPTGGSYEQYF
TGTGCCAGCAGTCCCCCGACAGGGGGTTCCTACGAGCAGTACTTC
>TRBV7-9|TRBJ1-2|-|-
CASSSPRAGMDGYTF
TGTGCCAGCAGCTCCCCCAGGGCAGGGATGGATGGCTACACCTTC
>TRBV5-1|TRBJ2-7|-|TRBD1
CASSVTGSGYEQYF
TGCGCCAGCAGCGTGACAGGGTCGGGCTACGAGCAGTACTTC
>TRBV10-3|TRBJ1-6|-|-
CAISDPGPRVLHF
TGTGCCATCAGTGACCCGGGACCTCGGGTGCTCCACTTT
>TRBV7-9|TRBJ1-4|few|-
CASSPGTPNEKLFF
TGTGCCAGCAGCCCGGGGACACCGAATGAAAAACTGTTTTTT
>TRBV2|TRBJ1-1|-|-
CASSNREGETEAFF
TGTGCCAGCAGTAACCGAGAGGGCGAGACTGAAGCTTTCTTT
>TRBV10-1|TRBJ2-7|-|TRBD2
CASSEVRTSSEAEQYF
TGCGCCAGCAGTGAAGTACGGACTAGCAGTGAGGCCGAGCAGTACTTC